Reported below is one T cell receptor beta chain. Clones were read by immunoSEQ multiplex PCR, and TCRdb kept only the in-frame ones, dropping some. The sample has 110,000 to 150,000 clones, around nine tenths seen once. Germline-derived CDR1 and CDR2 are SGHRS and YFSETQ. V lost 4 bases and J lost 2, with 11 bases in between. The CDR3 consists of 14 residues. The data were obtained in a study of control samples from healthy donors and cancer patients. V is TRBV5-1 and J is TRBJ2-3; TRBD2 is a possible D gene (6 bases). The sample was blood. The sequence was collected from a young man in good health. The CDR3 nucleotides are TGCGCCAGCAGCCGGGACTCTTCCACAGATACGCAGTATTTT. Translated, it gives CASSRDSSTDTQYF.